This T cell receptor (beta chain) was sequenced during a study of T cell responses to AZD1222 COVID-19 vaccine. The assay was immunoSEQ multiplex PCR, and TCRdb's table has in-frame clones only and misses some. The sample shows over 85,000 clones, about nine tenths of them seen only once. Broader study findings: There were vaccine-associated CD4 TCRs across spike, dominant at 160-218 and 743-854.

In regard to this clone: Its antigen is not known.

This CDR3 contains 13 residues. CDR1 SGHRS and CDR2 YFSETQ come from the germline V gene. The V gene lost 0 bases and the J gene lost 11 bases, with 14 bases spanning the gap. The gene calls are TRBV5-1 and TRBJ1-1; no clear D. The input for sequencing was peripheral blood, taken 28 days after the second AZD1222 dose. The source of this sequence is an adult who received the AZD1222 COVID-19 vaccine. Here the CDR3 DNA reads TGCGCCAGCAGCTTGGAGGGAAGAGTCGTGGCTTTCTTT. As protein: CASSLEGRVVAFF. The full variable domain, in which reference TRBV5-1 and TRBJ1-1 provide the parts outside the CDR3, is KAGVTQTPRYLIKTRGQQVTLSCSPISGHRSVSWYQQTPGQGLQFLFEYFSETQRNKGNFPGRFSGRQFSNSRSEMNVSTLELGDSALYLCASSLEGRVVAFFGQGTRLTVV.